Listed below are T cell receptor beta chains from one sample, sequenced in a study of cytomegalovirus exposure and HLA in healthy donors. Only in-frame clones appear in the TCRdb table, and some are missing; sequencing was by immunoSEQ multiplex PCR. The data contain approximately 69,000 clones, about 76% of them singletons. Sequenced input: PBMCs. Receptors originate from a young man in good health and CMV-seronegative. Both conserved end residues are part of each CDR3. Fields, in order: V gene, J gene, CDR3 protein.

TRBV5-1	TRBJ1-6	CASSFIVGVSPLHF
TRBV28	TRBJ1-1	CASSLSRERRAFF
TRBV30	TRBJ1-1	CAWQTRGGITEAFF
TRBV28	TRBJ1-1	CASSLLGTGRAEAFF
TRBV7-9	TRBJ1-2	CASSFGSGLTNYGYTF
TRBV30	TRBJ2-3	CARAGGGATDTQYF
TRBV9	TRBJ2-5	CASSGATGERETQYF
TRBV9	TRBJ2-1	CASSVGQGTDHEQFF
TRBV19	TRBJ2-1	CASSPDYATGVYNEQFF
TRBV7-6	TRBJ2-1	CASSLARLAGPRDEQFF
TRBV5-4	TRBJ1-1	CASSGETGDLRAFF
TRBV27	TRBJ2-1	CASSFSRGNQQFF
TRBV5-1	TRBJ1-1	CASSLAGVTEAFF
TRBV7-8	TRBJ2-1	CASSLVVVPFRGNREQFF
TRBV5-1	TRBJ2-1	CASSLGGGSYNEQFF
TRBV19	TRBJ2-2	CASSNDRPRNTGELFF
TRBV4-1	TRBJ1-1	CASSQGTLNTEAFF
TRBV28	TRBJ2-3	CASSLPGGADTQYF
TRBV6-1	TRBJ2-5	CASRLVGGRETQYF
TRBV4-1	TRBJ1-5	CASSQDPPTGGNQPQHF
TRBV5-1	TRBJ2-4	CASSLDGVAKNIQYF
TRBV19	TRBJ1-1	CASTPSRDTEAFF
TRBV4-1	TRBJ2-1	CASSQASGGESSYNEQFF
TRBV7-6	TRBJ1-6	CASSLAPGQPNSPLHF
TRBV19	TRBJ2-3	CASSIGAGVPDTQYF
TRBV9	TRBJ1-2	CASSGDRGPNYGYTF
TRBV27	TRBJ1-2	CASRGQGPYYGYTF
TRBV27	TRBJ1-2	CASSSGLTTGYGYTF
TRBV4-1	NA	CASSHQASRQGYEQYF
TRBV5-1	TRBJ2-5	CASSQLAGNQETQYF
TRBV5-6	TRBJ2-5	CASSLAGRGGETQYF
TRBV6-1	TRBJ2-7	CASSESGWGGNEQYF
TRBV10-3	TRBJ1-2	CAISDGEGVGGYTF
TRBV29-1	TRBJ1-2	CSVERGTDGYTF
TRBV28	TRBJ2-2	CASSLVHNTGELFF
TRBV9	TRBJ1-6	CASSGGRAGGYNSPLHF
TRBV18	TRBJ1-2	CASSLAQIKTQGSHGYTF
TRBV7-8	TRBJ2-5	CASSLGTGGGETQYF
TRBV11-3	TRBJ2-3	CASSLGGGSQDTQYF
TRBV4-1	TRBJ1-2	CASSQDLPRYGYTF
TRBV23-1	TRBJ1-1	CAQGTEAFF
TRBV6-5	TRBJ2-7	CASSYGTGAYEQYF
TRBV7-9	TRBJ1-5	CASSFAGFGNQPQHF
TRBV4-1	TRBJ2-7	CASSLHHQRQGELYEQYF
TRBV5-5	TRBJ2-1	CASSLSRVYNEQFF
TRBV5-1	TRBJ2-5	CASSFGGEIVETQYF
TRBV28	TRBJ2-2	CASGLRLGGSNTGELFF
TRBV5-1	TRBJ1-6	CASSLAGNYNSPLHF
TRBV6-1	TRBJ1-2	CASRITGTGVYGYTF
TRBV7-2	TRBJ1-2	CASSLGQGNYGYTF
TRBV27	TRBJ1-1	CASSPRQGTEAFF
TRBV6-1	TRBJ1-6	CASSDLQGSSPLHF
TRBV7-9	TRBJ1-1	CASSPHTGTGGTEAFF
TRBV7-9	TRBJ2-5	CASSQRQGRGETQYF
TRBV2	TRBJ1-1	CASSDRGDTEAFF